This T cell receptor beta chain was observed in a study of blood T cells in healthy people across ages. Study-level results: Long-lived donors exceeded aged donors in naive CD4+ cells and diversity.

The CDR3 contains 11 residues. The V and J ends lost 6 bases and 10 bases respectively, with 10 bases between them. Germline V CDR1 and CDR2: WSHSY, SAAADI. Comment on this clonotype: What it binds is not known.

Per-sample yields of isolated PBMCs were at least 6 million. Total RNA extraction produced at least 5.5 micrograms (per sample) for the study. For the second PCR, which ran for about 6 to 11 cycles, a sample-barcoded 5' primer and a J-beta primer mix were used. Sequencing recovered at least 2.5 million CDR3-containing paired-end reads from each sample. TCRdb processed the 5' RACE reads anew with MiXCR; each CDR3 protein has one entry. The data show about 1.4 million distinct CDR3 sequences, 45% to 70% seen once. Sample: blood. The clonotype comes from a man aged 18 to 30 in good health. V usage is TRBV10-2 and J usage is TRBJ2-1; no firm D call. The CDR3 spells CASSPEREQFF. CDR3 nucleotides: TGCGCCAGCAGCCCCGAGCGCGAGCAGTTCTTC.